Listed below are T cell receptor beta chains from one sample, sequenced in a study of blood T cell repertoires in COVID-19. Method: immunoSEQ multiplex PCR; TCRdb's copy keeps in-frame clones and lacks some. The repertoire consists of about 120,000 clones, with roughly 89% occurring once and the leading ten covering 3.8%. Sequences were obtained from peripheral blood. Receptors were obtained from a woman aged 60 to 75 with COVID-19, enrolled during active disease. The CDR3 runs from the conserved cysteine through the conserved F or W. The D gene is left open where the match is weak. Clone size is given for some rows only: seen once, a few or many times, or a class if the clone is expanded.

size	V	J	D	CDR3	DNA
.	TRBV6-2/TRBV6-3	TRBJ1-2	.	CASSYGEGYGYTF	TGTGCCAGCAGTTACGGGGAGGGCTATGGCTACACCTTC
.	TRBV7-6	TRBJ1-5	.	CASSLYLSQPQHF	TGTGCCAGCAGCTTGTACCTATCGCAACCCCAGCATTTT
.	TRBV11-2	TRBJ2-5	.	CASSATGYSQETQYF	TGTGCCAGCAGCGCTACAGGGTATTCCCAAGAGACCCAGTACTTC
few	TRBV30	TRBJ2-7	.	CAWSDPLSSYEQYF	TGTGCCTGGAGTGACCCACTGAGCTCCTACGAGCAGTACTTC
.	TRBV5-5	TRBJ1-5	.	CASSLFQTNQPQHF	TGTGCCAGCAGCTTGTTTCAGACAAATCAGCCCCAGCATTTT
.	TRBV12-3/TRBV12-4	TRBJ1-1	.	CASSRTRNTEAFF	TGTGCCAGCAGCAGGACAAGGAACACTGAAGCTTTCTTT
.	TRBV10-3	TRBJ1-1	.	CAISERGRVNTEAFF	TGTGCCATCAGTGAGAGGGGAAGGGTGAACACTGAAGCTTTCTTT
.	TRBV7-2	TRBJ2-7	.	CASSLARGGEQYF	TGTGCCAGCAGCTTAGCTCGAGGGGGCGAGCAGTACTTC
.	TRBV6-2/TRBV6-3	TRBJ1-5	.	CASSPRQAILGNQPQHF	TGTGCCAGCAGTCCCCGGCAGGCGATATTGGGCAATCAGCCCCAGCATTTT
.	TRBV10-3	TRBJ1-3	TRBD1	CAASRDRGKDSGNTIYF	TGTGCCGCATCACGGGACAGGGGGAAAGATTCTGGAAACACCATATATTTT